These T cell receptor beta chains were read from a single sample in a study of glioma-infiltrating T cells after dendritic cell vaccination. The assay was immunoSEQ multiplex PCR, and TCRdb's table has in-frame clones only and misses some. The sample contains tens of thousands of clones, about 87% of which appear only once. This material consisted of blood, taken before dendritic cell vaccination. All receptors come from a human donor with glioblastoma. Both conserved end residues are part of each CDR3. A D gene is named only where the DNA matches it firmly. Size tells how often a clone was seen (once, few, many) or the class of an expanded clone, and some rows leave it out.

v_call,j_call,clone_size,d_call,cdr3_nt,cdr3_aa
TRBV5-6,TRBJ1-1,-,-,TGTGCCAGCAGCTTGGTGGGCAGGTTGACCACTGAAGCTTTCTTT,CASSLVGRLTTEAFF
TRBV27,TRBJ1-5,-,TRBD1,TGTGCCAGCAGTCAGGGAACACAGGGGAATCAGCCCCAGCATTTT,CASSQGTQGNQPQHF
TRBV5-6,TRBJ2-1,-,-,TGTGCCAGCAGCTGGACTGGGCGTGAGCAGTTCTTC,CASSWTGREQFF
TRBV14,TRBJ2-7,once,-,TGTGCCAGCAGCCAAGATCAACAGGGATCTACGCAGCAGTACTTC,CASSQDQQGSTQQYF
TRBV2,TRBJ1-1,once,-,TGTGCCAGCAGCGAACAGGGTGTGAACACTGAAGCTTTCTTT,CASSEQGVNTEAFF
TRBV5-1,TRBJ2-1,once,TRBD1,TGCGCCAGCAGCTTGGCCGCGCAGGGGGCGTCCGGGGAGCAGTTCTTC,CASSLAAQGASGEQFF
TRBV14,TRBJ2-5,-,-,TGTGCCAGCAGCCAATTAGGGGTTGCAGAGACCCAGTACTTC,CASSQLGVAETQYF
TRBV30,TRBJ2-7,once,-,TGTGCCTGGAGTGGTACATTGTCGGGGGAGCAGTACTTC,CAWSGTLSGEQYF
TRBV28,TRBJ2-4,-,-,TGTGCCAGCAGCAAAGGGGGAGGGGCGGGGGACATTCAGTACTTC,CASSKGGGAGDIQYF
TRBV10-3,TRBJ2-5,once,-,TGTGCCACCTCGGACGGGGGTCAAGAGACCCAGTACTTC,CATSDGGQETQYF
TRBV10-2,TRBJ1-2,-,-,TGCGCCAGCAGTAATTTACAGGAGACTCGTCGGTACACCTTC,CASSNLQETRRYTF
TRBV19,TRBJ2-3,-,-,TGTGCCATCAGCGCGACAGGCACAGATACGCAGTATTTT,CAISATGTDTQYF
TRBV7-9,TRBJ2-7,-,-,TGTGCCAGCAGCTTAGTTGGGGCGAAGAGCTACGAGCAGTACTTC,CASSLVGAKSYEQYF
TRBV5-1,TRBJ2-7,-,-,TGCGCCAGCAGCTTGGAGGTAGGGGCCTACGAGCAGTACTTC,CASSLEVGAYEQYF
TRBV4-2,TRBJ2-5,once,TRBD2,TGTGCCAGCAGCCAAGATCGTCCAGCGGGAGGGTTCGCAGAGACCCAGTACTTC,CASSQDRPAGGFAETQYF
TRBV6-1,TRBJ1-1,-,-,TGTGCCAGCAGTGAAGTAGGCGGGGACACTGAAGCTTTCTTT,CASSEVGGDTEAFF
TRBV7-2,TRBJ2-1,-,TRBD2,TGTGCCAGCAGCACCAGCGGGAGGGACCACAATGAGCAGTTCTTC,CASSTSGRDHNEQFF
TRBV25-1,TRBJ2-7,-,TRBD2,TGTGCCAGCAGTGTGGGGCTAGCGGGACTCTACGAGCAGTACTTC,CASSVGLAGLYEQYF
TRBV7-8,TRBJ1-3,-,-,TGTGCCAGCAGCTTAGGGCTACAGGGAAACACCATATATTTT,CASSLGLQGNTIYF
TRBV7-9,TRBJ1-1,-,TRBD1,TGTGCCAGCAGCTTAGGGGACAGGGGCAGAACTGAAGCTTTCTTT,CASSLGDRGRTEAFF
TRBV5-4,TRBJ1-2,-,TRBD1,TGTGCCAGCAGCCTCCGGACAGGGGGAGCCTATGGCTACACCTTC,CASSLRTGGAYGYTF
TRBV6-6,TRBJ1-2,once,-,TGTGCCAGCAGACCTCAGGGCCGGTATGGCTACACCTTC,CASRPQGRYGYTF
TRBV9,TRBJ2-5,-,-,TGTGCCAGCAGCGTAGCAGGGGAAGAGACCCAGTACTTC,CASSVAGEETQYF
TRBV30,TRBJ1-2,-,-,TGTGCCTGGAGTGAAACAGTCAGATACACCTTC,CAWSETVRYTF
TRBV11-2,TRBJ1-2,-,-,TGTGCCAGCAGCTTAGGGCAGGCAAGCAATGGCTACACCTTC,CASSLGQASNGYTF
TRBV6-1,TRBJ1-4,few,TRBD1,TGTGCCAGCAGTGAAGAGTTAGGGACAGGCAATGAAAAACTGTTTTTT,CASSEELGTGNEKLFF
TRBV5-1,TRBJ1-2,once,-,TGCGCCAGCAGCTTGGCTCCGCGGGGGCGAAATTATGGCTACACCTTC,CASSLAPRGRNYGYTF
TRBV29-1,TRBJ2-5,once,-,TGCAGCGTGGAAGGCGGGGTCAGGGAGTACCAAGAGACCCAGTACTTC,CSVEGGVREYQETQYF
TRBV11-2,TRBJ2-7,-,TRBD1,TGTGCCAGCAGCACCTGGGGACAGGGTCCTGACGAGCAGTACTTC,CASSTWGQGPDEQYF
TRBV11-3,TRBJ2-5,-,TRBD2,TGTGCCAGCAGCGCACTAGCGGGAGGCGAGACCCAGTACTTC,CASSALAGGETQYF
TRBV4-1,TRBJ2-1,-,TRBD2,TGCGCCAGCAGCCAAGACTGGCGGGAGGGCCATAATGAGCAGTTCTTC,CASSQDWREGHNEQFF
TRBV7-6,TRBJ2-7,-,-,TGTGCCAGCAGCTCGGACAGGGAGGGCGAGCAGTACTTC,CASSSDREGEQYF
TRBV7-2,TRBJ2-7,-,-,TGTGCCAGCAGCAGTCAGACAGTATCCTACGAGCAGTACTTC,CASSSQTVSYEQYF
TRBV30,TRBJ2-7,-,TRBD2,TGTGCCTCCGAGGTCGGGAGGGGCTACGAGCAGTACTTC,CASEVGRGYEQYF
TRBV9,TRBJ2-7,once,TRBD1,TGTGCCAGCAGCCCCTCCGACTTCGGGACAGTAAGCTCCTACGAGCAGTACTTC,CASSPSDFGTVSSYEQYF
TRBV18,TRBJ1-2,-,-,TGTGCCAGCTCACCCGCCCATGAGAACTATGGCTACACCTTC,CASSPAHENYGYTF
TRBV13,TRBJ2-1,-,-,TGTGCCAGCAGCCTCAGGGCCAGCGGGCGGTACAATGAGCAGTTCTTC,CASSLRASGRYNEQFF
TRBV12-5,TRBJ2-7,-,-,TGTGCTAGTGGGCAGCGTGAGCAGTACTTC,CASGQREQYF
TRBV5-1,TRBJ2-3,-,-,TGCGCCAGCAGCTTGGAGGGGACAGATACGCAGTATTTT,CASSLEGTDTQYF
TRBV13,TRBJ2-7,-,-,TGTGCCAGCAGCTTACGGCTAGCTCGGCTCGAGCAGTACTTC,CASSLRLARLEQYF
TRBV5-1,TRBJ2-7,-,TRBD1,TGCGCCAGCAGAGTGCCGGGACAGGGCTACGAGCAGTACTTC,CASRVPGQGYEQYF
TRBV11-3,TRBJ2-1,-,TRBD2,TGTGCCAGCAGCCTACGGGGGGGACTAGCGGGAAGGGCCTACAATGAGCAGTTCTTC,CASSLRGGLAGRAYNEQFF
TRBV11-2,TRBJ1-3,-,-,TGTGCCAGCAGTTTAGACGGCTCTGGAAACACCATATATTTT,CASSLDGSGNTIYF